This is a list of T cell receptor beta chains from one sample in a study of cytomegalovirus exposure and HLA in healthy donors. TCRdb keeps only in-frame clones here, not all; method: immunoSEQ multiplex PCR. The table has 200,000 to 300,000 clones, 75% to 90% seen once; the top ten hold around 1.2%. Specimen: PBMCs. All receptors derive from a woman in her twenties or thirties in good health and CMV-seropositive. CDR3s leave out the opening cysteine and the closing phenylalanine or tryptophan. A D gene is named only where the DNA matches it firmly. The size field is filled for only some rows; it gives once, few, many or a size class.

D gene,clone size,V gene,CDR3 protein
TRBD1,once,TRBV19,ASSIGQARGGYT
NA,NA,TRBV9,ASSSGDPDTQY
NA,NA,TRBV27,ASSSLALRGGNTIY
TRBD1,NA,TRBV30,AWSRDRRSGNTIY
NA,NA,TRBV5-4,ASSLTGTVHTQY
TRBD1,NA,TRBV5-8,ASSRPTGAGLN
NA,NA,TRBV7-9,ASSYLEKSSYNEQF
NA,NA,TRBV11-2,ASSRQVTDTQY
NA,NA,TRBV5-8,ASSLRRGAGSPETQY
TRBD1,few,TRBV27,ASMRGQGIPGANVLT
TRBD1,NA,TRBV14,ASSDRTGENTGELF
TRBD2,NA,TRBV18,ASSRLLGGRGHEQY
TRBD1,NA,TRBV30,AWTRTLQGLNTEAF
TRBD2,NA,TRBV13,ASSLGAGGLGTDTQY
NA,few,TRBV10-3,AISESEPPPQH
NA,NA,TRBV29-1,SVVPGQLNYEQY
TRBD1,NA,TRBV6-5,ASSYSPQGALDTQY
NA,NA,TRBV27,ASSSYGPGLSPPSRTLTEAF
NA,many,TRBV11-3,ASSRDSNQPQH
TRBD2,NA,TRBV18,ASSPTSGSVPDTQY
TRBD1,NA,TRBV5-8,ASRDPGTGISTEAF
NA,NA,TRBV7-2,ASSQQASNQPQH
TRBD2,NA,TRBV7-8,ASSLAGGRANEQF
NA,NA,TRBV6-1,ASSEDRFNQPQH
TRBD1,NA,TRBV7-9,ASSLDRTGNTIY
TRBD2,once,TRBV5-4,ASTQGLAPYEQY
TRBD1,NA,TRBV5-5,ASSLDRGDQPQH
TRBD1,NA,TRBV27,ASKDRGLYEQY
NA,few,TRBV19,ASSTHLSYSNQPQH
NA,once,TRBV15,ATKTGRNTEAF
NA,few,TRBV28,ASRDRGSEKLF
NA,once,TRBV30,AWGGRLNSYNEQF
NA,NA,TRBV19,ASSIVAGIGELF
NA,NA,TRBV13,ASSLESPGRTDTQY
NA,NA,TRBV7-3,ASSLGTDTQY
NA,NA,TRBV6-5,ATTTGFNEQF
NA,once,TRBV7-3,ASSPLGGADSGELF
TRBD2,NA,TRBV9,ASSVAREAGGPDEQF
TRBD1,NA,TRBV2,ASSERTGATGELF
TRBD1,NA,TRBV5-8,ASSLGTGGGKLF
TRBD1,NA,TRBV10-3,AISADRGTDTQY
TRBD1,NA,TRBV27,ASSIGQGGKLYKGYT
NA,NA,TRBV7-2,ASTVFNGRDGYT
NA,NA,TRBV5-1,ASSLMAGRGFNTEAF
TRBD2,NA,TRBV6-1,ASSEVGLAGTTYEQY
NA,NA,TRBV30,AWATNSADEQF
TRBD1,NA,TRBV12-5,ASGPGGSYEQY
TRBD2,NA,TRBV7-9,ASSLVNLAGANEQF
NA,NA,TRBV6-6,ASSYSRETQY
TRBD1,NA,TRBV6-1,ASSEIAGGRGEAF
TRBD1,NA,TRBV5-4,ASSSLDRGIKAYEQY
NA,many,TRBV5-3,ARSHRATGVNQPQH
TRBD1,once,TRBV28,ASSFSGTALIYGYT